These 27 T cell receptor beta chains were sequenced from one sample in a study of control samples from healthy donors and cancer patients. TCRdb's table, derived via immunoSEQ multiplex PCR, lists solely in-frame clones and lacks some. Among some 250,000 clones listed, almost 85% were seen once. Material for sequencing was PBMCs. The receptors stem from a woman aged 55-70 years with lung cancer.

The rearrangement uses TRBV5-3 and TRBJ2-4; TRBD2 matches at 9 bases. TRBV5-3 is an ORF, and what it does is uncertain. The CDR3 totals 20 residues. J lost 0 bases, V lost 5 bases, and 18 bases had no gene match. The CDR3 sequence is CARRVRSAGGPLVAKNIQYF. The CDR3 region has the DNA TGTGCCAGAAGAGTGAGGTCAGCGGGAGGCCCCCTTGTAGCCAAAAACATTCAGTACTTC.

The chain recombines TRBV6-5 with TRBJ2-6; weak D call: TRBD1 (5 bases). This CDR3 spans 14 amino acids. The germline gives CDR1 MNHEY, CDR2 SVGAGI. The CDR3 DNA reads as TGTGCTGTAGCTCAGGGATTCGGGGCCAACGTCCTGACTTTC. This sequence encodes CAVAQGFGANVLTF.

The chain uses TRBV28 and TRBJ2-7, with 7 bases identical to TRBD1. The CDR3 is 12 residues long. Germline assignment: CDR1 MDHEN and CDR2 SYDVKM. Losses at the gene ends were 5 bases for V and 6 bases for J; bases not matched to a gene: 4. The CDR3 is CASSPGTAEQYF. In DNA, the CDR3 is TGTGCCAGCAGTCCCGGGACAGCCGAGCAGTACTTC.

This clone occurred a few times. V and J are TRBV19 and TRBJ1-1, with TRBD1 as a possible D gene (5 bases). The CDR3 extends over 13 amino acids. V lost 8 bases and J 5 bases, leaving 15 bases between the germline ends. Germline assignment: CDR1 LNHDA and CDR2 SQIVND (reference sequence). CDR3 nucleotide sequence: TGTGCCAGTTGGGACGGGCGCGGTACTGAAGCTTTCTTT. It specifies CASWDGRGTEAFF.

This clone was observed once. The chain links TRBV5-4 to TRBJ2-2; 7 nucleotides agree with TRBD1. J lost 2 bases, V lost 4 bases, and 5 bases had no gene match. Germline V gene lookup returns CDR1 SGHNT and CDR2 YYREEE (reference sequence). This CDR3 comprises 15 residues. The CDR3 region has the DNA TGTGCCAGCAGCCCGCGACAGGGAAACACCGGGGAGCTGTTTTTT. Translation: CASSPRQGNTGELFF.

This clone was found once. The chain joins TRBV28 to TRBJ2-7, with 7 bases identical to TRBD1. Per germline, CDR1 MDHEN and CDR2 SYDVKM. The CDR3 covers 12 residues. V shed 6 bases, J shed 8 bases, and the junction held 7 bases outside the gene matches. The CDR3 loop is CASSINRGKQYF. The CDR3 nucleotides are TGTGCCAGCAGCATTAACAGGGGAAAGCAGTACTTC.

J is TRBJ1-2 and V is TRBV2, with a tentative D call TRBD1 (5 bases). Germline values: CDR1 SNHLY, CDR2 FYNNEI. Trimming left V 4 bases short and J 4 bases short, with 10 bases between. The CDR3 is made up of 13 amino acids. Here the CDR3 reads CASSGRRGYGYTF. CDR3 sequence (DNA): TGTGCCAGCAGTGGTCGGAGGGGCTATGGCTACACCTTC.

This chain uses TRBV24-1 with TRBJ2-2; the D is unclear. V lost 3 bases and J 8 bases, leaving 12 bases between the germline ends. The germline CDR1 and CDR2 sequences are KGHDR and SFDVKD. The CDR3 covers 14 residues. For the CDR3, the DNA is TGTGCCACCAGTGATCCGCTCCTGGGGGGGGAGCTGTTTTTT. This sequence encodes CATSDPLLGGELFF.

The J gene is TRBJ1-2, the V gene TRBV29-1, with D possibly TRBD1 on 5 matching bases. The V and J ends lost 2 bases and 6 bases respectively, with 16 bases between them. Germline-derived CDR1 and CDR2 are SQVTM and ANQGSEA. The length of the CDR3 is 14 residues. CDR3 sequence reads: CSVEPRDLIHGYTF. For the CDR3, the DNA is TGCAGCGTTGAACCCCGGGACTTGATCCATGGCTACACCTTC.

The DNA of the CDR3 is TGTGCCAGCAGCTCCTCCTCGCTGAACACTGAAGCTTTCTTT. Protein sequence: CASSSSSLNTEAFF. The rearrangement joins TRBV7-8 to TRBJ1-1; D uncertain. The CDR3 spans 14 residues. In germline, CDR1 is SGHVS, CDR2 FQNEAQ. Trimming removed 4 bases at V and 0 bases at J, with 9 bases between. Full variable domain (outside the CDR3, taken from reference TRBV7-8 and TRBJ1-1): GAGVSQSPRYKVAKRGQDVALRCDPISGHVSLFWYQQALGQGPEFLTYFQNEAQLDKSGLPSDRFFAERPEGSVSTLKIQRTQQEDSAVYLCASSSSSLNTEAFFGQGTRLTVV.

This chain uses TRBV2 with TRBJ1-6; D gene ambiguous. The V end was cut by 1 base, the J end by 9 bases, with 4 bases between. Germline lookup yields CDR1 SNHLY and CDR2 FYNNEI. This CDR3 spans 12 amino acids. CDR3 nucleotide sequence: TGTGCCAGCAGTGAAGAACTTTCACCCCTCCACTTT. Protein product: CASSEELSPLHF.

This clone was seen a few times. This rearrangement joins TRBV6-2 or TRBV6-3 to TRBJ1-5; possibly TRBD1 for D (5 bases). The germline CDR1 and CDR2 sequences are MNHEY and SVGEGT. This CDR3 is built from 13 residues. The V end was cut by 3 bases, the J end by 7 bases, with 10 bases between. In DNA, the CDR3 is TGTGCCAGCAGTTATCCAGGGTGGCAGCCCCAGCATTTT. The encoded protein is CASSYPGWQPQHF.

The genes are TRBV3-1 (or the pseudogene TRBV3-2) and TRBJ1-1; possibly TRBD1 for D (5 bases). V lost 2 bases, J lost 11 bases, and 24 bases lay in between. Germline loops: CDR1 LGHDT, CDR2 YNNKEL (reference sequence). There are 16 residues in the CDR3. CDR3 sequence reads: CASSQSLTGLVTRAFF. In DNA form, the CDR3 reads TGTGCCAGCAGCCAATCCCTTACGGGACTCGTGACGAGGGCTTTCTTT.

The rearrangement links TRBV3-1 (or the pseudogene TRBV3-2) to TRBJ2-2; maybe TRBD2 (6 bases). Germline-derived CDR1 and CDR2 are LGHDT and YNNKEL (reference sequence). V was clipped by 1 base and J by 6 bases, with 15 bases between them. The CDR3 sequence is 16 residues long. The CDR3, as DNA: TGTGCCAGCAGCCAAGGAGGGACCGGAGGGCCCGGGGAGCTGTTTTTT. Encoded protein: CASSQGGTGGPGELFF.

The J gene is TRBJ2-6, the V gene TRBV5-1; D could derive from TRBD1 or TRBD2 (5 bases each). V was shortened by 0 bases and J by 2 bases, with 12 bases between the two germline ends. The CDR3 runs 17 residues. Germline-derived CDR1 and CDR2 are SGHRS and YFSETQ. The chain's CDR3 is CASSLERGAAGANVLTF. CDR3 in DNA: TGCGCCAGCAGCTTGGAGAGGGGAGCAGCTGGGGCCAACGTCCTGACTTTC.

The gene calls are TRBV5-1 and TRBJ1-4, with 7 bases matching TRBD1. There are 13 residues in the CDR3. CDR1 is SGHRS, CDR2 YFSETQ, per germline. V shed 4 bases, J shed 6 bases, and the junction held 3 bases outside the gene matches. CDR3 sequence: CASSGGQYEKLFF. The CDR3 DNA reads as TGCGCCAGCAGCGGGGGACAGTATGAAAAACTGTTTTTT.

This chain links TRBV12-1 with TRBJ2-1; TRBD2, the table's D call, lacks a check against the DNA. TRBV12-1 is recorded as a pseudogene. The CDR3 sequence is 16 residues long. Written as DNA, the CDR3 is TGTGCCAGCAGCCGACTTTTAGGAACGCTGTACAATGAGCAGTTCTTC. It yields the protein CASSRLLGTLYNEQFF.

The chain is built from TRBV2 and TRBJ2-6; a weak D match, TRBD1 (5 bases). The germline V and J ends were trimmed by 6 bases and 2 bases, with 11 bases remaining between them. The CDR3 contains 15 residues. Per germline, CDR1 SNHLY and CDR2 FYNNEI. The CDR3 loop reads CASSPRTPGANVLTF. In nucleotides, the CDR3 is TGTGCCAGCAGCCCCCGGACACCTGGGGCCAACGTCCTGACTTTC.

This chain's CDR3 is CASSGGRVEAFF. CDR3 bases: TGTGCCAGCAGTGGGGGACGGGTTGAAGCTTTCTTT. The rearrangement joins TRBV7-8 to TRBJ1-1, with D perhaps TRBD1 (5 bases). CDR1 and CDR2 (germline): SGHVS, FQNEAQ. V dropped 6 bases and J dropped 7 bases, with 12 bases sitting between them. The CDR3 spans 12 residues.

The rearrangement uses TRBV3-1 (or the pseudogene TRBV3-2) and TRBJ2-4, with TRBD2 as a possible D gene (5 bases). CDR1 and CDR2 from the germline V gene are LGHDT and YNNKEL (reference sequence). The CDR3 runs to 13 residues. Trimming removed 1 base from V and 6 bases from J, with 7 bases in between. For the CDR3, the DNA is TGTGCCAGCAGCCAAGTACGGGGAAACATTCAGTACTTC. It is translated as CASSQVRGNIQYF.

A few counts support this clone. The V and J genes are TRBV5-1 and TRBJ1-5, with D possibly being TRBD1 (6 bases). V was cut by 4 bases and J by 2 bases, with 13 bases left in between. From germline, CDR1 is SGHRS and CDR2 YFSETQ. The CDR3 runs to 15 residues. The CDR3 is CASSPLGGGNQPQHF. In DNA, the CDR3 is TGCGCCAGCAGCCCCTTAGGGGGGGGCAATCAGCCCCAGCATTTT. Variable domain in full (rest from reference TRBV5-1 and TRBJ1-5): KAGVTQTPRYLIKTRGQQVTLSCSPISGHRSVSWYQQTPGQGLQFLFEYFSETQRNKGNFPGRFSGRQFSNSRSEMNVSTLELGDSALYLCASSPLGGGNQPQHFGDGTRLSIL.

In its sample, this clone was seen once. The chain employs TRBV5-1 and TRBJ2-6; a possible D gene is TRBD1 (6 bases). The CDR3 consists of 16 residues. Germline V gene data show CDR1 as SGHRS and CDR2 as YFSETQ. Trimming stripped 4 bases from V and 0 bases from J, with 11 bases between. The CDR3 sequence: CASSVGTSSGANVLTF. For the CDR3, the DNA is TGCGCCAGCAGCGTAGGGACAAGCTCTGGGGCCAACGTCCTGACTTTC.

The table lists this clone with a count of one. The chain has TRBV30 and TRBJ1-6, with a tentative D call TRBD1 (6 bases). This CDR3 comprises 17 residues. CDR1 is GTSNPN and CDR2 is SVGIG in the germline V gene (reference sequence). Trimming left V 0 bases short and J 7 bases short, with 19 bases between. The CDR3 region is CAWSVVWDTQPNSPLHF. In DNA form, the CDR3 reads TGTGCCTGGAGTGTAGTATGGGACACTCAGCCAAATTCACCCCTCCACTTT.

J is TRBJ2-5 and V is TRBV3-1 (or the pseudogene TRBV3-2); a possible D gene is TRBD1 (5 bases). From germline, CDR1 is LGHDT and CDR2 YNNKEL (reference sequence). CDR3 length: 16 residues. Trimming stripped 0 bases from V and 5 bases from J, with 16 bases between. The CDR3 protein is CASSQDYPRARETQYF. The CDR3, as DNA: TGTGCCAGCAGCCAAGATTATCCCAGGGCCCGGGAGACCCAGTACTTC.

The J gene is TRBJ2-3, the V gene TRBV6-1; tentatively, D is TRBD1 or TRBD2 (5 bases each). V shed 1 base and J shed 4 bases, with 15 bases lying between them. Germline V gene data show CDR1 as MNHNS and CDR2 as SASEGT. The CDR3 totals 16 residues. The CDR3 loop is CASSEERGRQADTQYF. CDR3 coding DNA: TGTGCCAGCAGTGAAGAGAGGGGACGGCAGGCAGATACGCAGTATTTT.

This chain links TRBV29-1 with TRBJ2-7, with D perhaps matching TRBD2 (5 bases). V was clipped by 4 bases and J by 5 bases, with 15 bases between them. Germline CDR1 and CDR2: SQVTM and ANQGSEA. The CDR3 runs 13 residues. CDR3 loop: CSVAGISNDEQYF. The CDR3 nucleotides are TGCAGCGTTGCCGGGATTAGTAACGACGAGCAGTACTTC.

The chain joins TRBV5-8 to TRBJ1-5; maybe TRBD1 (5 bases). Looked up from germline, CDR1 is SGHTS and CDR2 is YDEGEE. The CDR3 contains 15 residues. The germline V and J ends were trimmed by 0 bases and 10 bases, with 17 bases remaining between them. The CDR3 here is CASSLGGVRGLPQHF. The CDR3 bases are TGTGCCAGCAGCTTGGGGGGGGTTAGGGGCCTTCCCCAGCATTTT.